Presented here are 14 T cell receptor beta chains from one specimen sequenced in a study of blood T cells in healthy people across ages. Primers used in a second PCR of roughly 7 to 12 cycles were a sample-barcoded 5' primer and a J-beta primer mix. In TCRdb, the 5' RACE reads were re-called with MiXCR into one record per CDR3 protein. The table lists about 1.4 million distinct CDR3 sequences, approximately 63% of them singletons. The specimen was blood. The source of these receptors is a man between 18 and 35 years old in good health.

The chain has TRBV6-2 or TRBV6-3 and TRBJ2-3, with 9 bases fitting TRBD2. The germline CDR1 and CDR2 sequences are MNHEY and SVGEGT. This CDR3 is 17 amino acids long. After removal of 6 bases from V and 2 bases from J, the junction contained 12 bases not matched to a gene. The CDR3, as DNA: TGTGCCAGCAGACCTCATCGTCTAGCGGGGAACACAGATACGCAGTATTTT. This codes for CASRPHRLAGNTDTQYF.

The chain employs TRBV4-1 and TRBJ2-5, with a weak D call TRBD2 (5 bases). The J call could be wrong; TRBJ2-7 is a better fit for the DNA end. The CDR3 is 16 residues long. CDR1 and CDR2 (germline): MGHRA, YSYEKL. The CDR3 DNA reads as TGCGCCAGCAGCCAAGTGAGGGCCCCCACCATTTACGAGCAGTACTTC. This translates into CASSQVRAPTIYEQYF.

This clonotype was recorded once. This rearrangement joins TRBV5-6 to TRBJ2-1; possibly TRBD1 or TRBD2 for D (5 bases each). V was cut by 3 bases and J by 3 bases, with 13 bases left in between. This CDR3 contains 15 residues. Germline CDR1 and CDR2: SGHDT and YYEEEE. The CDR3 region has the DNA TGTGCCAGCAGCTCTCAGTGGGGGATCTACAATGAGCAGTTCTTC. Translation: CASSSQWGIYNEQFF.

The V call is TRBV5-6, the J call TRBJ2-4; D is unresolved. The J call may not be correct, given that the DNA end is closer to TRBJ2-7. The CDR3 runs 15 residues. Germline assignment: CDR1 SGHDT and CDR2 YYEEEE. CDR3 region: CASSSIQTLPSEQYF. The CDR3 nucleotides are TGTGCCAGCAGCTCTATCCAGACCCTCCCATCCGAGCAGTACTTC.

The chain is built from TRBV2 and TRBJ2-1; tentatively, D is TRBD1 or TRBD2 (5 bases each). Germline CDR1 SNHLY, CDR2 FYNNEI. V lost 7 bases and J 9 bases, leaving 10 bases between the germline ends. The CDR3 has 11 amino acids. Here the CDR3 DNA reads TGTGCCAGCACGGAGAGGGGTGAGCAGTTCTTC. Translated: CASTERGEQFF.

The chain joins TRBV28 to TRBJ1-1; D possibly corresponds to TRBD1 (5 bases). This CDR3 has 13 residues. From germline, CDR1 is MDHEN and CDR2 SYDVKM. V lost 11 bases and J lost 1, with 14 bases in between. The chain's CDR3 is CAAYQGWNTEAFF. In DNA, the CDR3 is TGTGCCGCGTACCAGGGATGGAACACTGAAGCTTTCTTT.

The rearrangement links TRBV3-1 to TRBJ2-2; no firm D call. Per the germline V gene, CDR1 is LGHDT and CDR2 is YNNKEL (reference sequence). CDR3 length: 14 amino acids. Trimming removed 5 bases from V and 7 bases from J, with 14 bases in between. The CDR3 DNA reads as TGTGCCAGCAGCGCCCTACGGTGGAACGGGGAGCTGTTTTTT. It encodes CASSALRWNGELFF.

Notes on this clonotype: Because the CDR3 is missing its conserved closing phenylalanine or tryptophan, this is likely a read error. CDR3 DNA sequence: TGTGCCAGCAGCCAACGTACAGAGTCCTACAATGAGCAGTTCATC. Its protein is CASSQRTESYNEQFI. The chain recombines TRBV3-1 with TRBJ2-1; D is ambiguous. CDR3 length: 15 residues. V lost 2 bases, J lost 1 base, and 9 bases lay in between. Germline loops: CDR1 LGHDT, CDR2 YNNKEL (reference sequence).

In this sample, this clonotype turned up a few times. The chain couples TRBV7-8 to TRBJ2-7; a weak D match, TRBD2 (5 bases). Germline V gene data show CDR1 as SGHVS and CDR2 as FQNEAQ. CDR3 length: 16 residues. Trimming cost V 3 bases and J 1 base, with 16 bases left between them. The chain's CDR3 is CASSLFGVPPSYEQYF. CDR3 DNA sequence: TGTGCCAGCAGCTTGTTCGGGGTTCCCCCGTCCTACGAGCAGTACTTC.

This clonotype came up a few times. The CDR3 loop is CASSFAGSDNSPLHF. As DNA, the CDR3 is TGTGCCAGCAGTTTCGCAGGGTCCGATAATTCACCCCTCCACTTT. V and J are TRBV27 and TRBJ1-6; TRBD1 might be the D (5 bases). From germline, CDR1 is MNHEY and CDR2 SMNVEV (reference sequence). Trimming removed 3 bases from V and 5 bases from J, with 11 bases in between. CDR3 length equals 15 residues.

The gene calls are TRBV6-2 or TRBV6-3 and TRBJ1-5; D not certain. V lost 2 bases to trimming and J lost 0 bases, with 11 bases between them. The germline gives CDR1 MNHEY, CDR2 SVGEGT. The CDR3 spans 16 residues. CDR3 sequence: CASSYPGGFSNQPQHF. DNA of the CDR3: TGTGCCAGCAGTTACCCCGGCGGTTTTAGCAATCAGCCCCAGCATTTT.

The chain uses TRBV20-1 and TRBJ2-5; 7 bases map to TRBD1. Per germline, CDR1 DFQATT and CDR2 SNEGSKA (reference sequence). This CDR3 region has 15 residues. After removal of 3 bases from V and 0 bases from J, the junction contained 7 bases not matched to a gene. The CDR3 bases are TGCAGTGCTAGGGGGAACGACAGGGACCAAGAGACCCAGTACTTC. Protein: CSARGNDRDQETQYF.

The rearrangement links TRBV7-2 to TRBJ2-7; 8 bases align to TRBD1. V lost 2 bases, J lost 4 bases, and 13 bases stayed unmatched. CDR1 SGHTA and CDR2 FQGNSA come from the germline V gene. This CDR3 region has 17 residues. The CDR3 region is CASSLSKPGGGSYEQYF. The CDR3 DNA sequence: TGTGCCAGCAGCTTATCAAAACCAGGGGGCGGGTCATACGAGCAGTACTTC.

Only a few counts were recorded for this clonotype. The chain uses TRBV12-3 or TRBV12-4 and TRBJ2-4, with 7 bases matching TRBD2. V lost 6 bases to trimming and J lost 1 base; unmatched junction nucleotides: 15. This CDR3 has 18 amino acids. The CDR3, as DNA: TGTGCCAGCAGCCGTATGGCGGGAGTAAGGGCGGCCAAAAACATTCAGTACTTC. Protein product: CASSRMAGVRAAKNIQYF.